This T cell receptor (beta chain) is drawn from a study of T cells in Graves' hyperthyroidism and ophthalmopathy. Across the study: Peripheral blood was drawn at first diagnosis, prior to all treatment.

RNA transcripts gave rise to amplified TCR beta CDR3 regions. Initially, a first-round RT-PCR of the TCR CDR3 employed the HTBI primer set. TCRdb itself ran the multiplex PCR reads through MiXCR, one entry per CDR3 protein. The repertoire holds 200,000 to 300,000 distinct CDR3 sequences, with approximately 16% as singletons. This clonotype was picked up many times. The V and J ends lost 5 bases and 7 bases, in that order; junction bases with no gene match: 21. Germline lookup yields CDR1 SGHAT and CDR2 FQNNGV. This CDR3 has 20 residues. Input material: blood. The J gene is TRBJ2-3, the V gene TRBV11-2; TRBD2 matches 13 bases. The clonotype originates from a woman in her late teens or twenties with Graves' ophthalmopathy. The CDR3: CASSLPWTSGGEPSPYTQYF. The CDR3 DNA is TGTGCCAGCAGCCTCCCCTGGACTAGCGGGGGAGAGCCTTCTCCGTATACGCAGTATTTT.